This TCR beta chain was obtained from a study of T-cell memory formation after mild COVID-19. This clonotype was observed many times. The CDR3 covers 16 residues. V was cut by 2 bases and J by 0 bases, with 12 bases left in between. CDR1 and CDR2 (germline): SGHTA, FQGNSA. TCRdb reprocessed the 5' RACE reads with MiXCR, giving one entry per CDR3 protein. The sample comprises 68,000 or so distinct CDR3 sequences, around 17% of which are singletons, and roughly a third rests with the top ten. The sequencing input was PBMCs or a T cell subset sorted from them (not recorded which). This chain joins TRBV7-2 and TRBJ2-3, with D unclear. The clonotype was recovered from an adult woman who had mild COVID-19 (a few samples of this study predate the infection). Cell type and time point are not known. This CDR3 reads CASSLIGAFSTDTQYF. DNA of the CDR3: TGTGCCAGCAGCTTAATTGGAGCTTTTAGCACAGATACGCAGTATTTT.